The clone carrying this TCR beta chain was detected once. Its antigen is still unknown. The data originate from a study of vaccination effects on CD4 cells after COVID-19. Study-level points and caveats: After vaccination, at late timepoints, clones induced by infection and by vaccine contracted markedly.

The ViraFEST assay expanded antigen-specific CD4+ T cells with viral peptide pools before sequencing. Cultured cells yielded isolated CD4+ T cells after about ten days. The participants, recipients of two vaccine doses, got either BNT162b2 or mRNA-1273. Neither prior SARS-CoV-2 infection nor positive nucleocapsid antibodies were present in the vaccine recipients. Researchers reported culturing 2 million to 2.5 million PBMC in each well, adding around 10 IU/ml IL-2 and 9 to 10 ug/ml peptides. Half the medium was replaced with IL-2 medium on days 3 and 7. Germline V CDR1 and CDR2: MNHEY, SMNVEV (reference sequence). The CDR3 extends over 14 amino acids. The V end was cut by 3 bases, the J end by 7 bases, with 10 bases between. This table comes from immunoSEQ multiplex PCR, and its TCRdb copy is limited to in-frame clones, with some not included. The sample yields roughly 43,000 clones, under 85% seen once.

The material was CD4+ T cells from PBMCs cultured with HCoV-OC43 spike peptides, obtained after COVID-19 vaccination. Subset in this sample: HCoV-OC43 spike overlapping peptide pool stimulation. The rearrangement joins TRBV27 to TRBJ1-6; D might be TRBD1 (6 bases). The sequence was collected from a human donor who received a COVID-19 vaccine. CDR3 residues: CASSFTRGNSPLHF. CDR3 coding DNA: TGTGCCAGCAGTTTTACCAGGGGAAATTCACCCCTCCACTTT.